These 7 T cell receptor beta chains came from one sample sequenced in a study of shared clonotypes between healthy human individuals. Using immunoSEQ multiplex PCR, the repertoire was profiled, and TCRdb retains in-frame clones only, with some absent. Seen here are some 2,100,000 clones, 85% to 95% observed once, and the top ten hold about 1.5%. Only CD45RO-negative cells positively selected for CCR7 counted as naive CD8 cells, so terminally differentiated effector memory CD45RA+ cells were excluded. Specimen: naive CD8+ T cells from PBMCs. Receptors were obtained from a man younger than 30 in good health. Some clones in this sample may be carry-over from other donors' samples.

The chain recombines TRBV10-3 with TRBJ1-5, with 8 bases matching TRBD1. V dropped 1 base and J dropped 5; count of bases not matched to a gene: 4. Germline V CDR1 and CDR2: ENHRY, SYGVKD. The CDR3 is 15 residues long. The CDR3 sequence: CAISEYPGGDQPQHF. The CDR3 coding sequence is TGTGCCATCAGTGAGTACCCAGGGGGCGATCAGCCCCAGCATTTT.

The chain employs TRBV28 and TRBJ2-7; D gene unclear. V lost 3 bases and J lost 2, with 8 bases in between. Looked up from germline, CDR1 is MDHEN and CDR2 is SYDVKM. This CDR3 is 13 amino acids long. This CDR3 is CASSFGFAYEQYF. The CDR3 nucleotides are TGTGCCAGCAGTTTCGGATTTGCCTACGAGCAGTACTTC.

This clone was seen a few times. The chain uses TRBV28 and TRBJ1-5; TRBD1 might be the D (6 bases). Trimming removed 3 bases at V and 6 bases at J, with 15 bases between. CDR3 length: 15 amino acids. CDR1 MDHEN and CDR2 SYDVKM come from the germline V gene. CDR3 protein: CASSLIGQNLQPQHF. The CDR3 DNA is TGTGCCAGCAGTTTGATCGGACAGAACCTTCAGCCCCAGCATTTT.

The chain has TRBV6-5 and TRBJ2-7; TRBD1 agrees at 7 bases. This CDR3 is 14 amino acids long. The germline gives CDR1 MNHEY, CDR2 SVGAGI. J was trimmed by 4 bases and V by 7 bases; bases with no gene match: 10. As DNA, the CDR3 is TGTGCCAGCAAGCCTCAGGGGGACGGTTACGAGCAGTACTTC. Translated, it gives CASKPQGDGYEQYF.

Details on this clone: The junction differs from germline at one of its ends, possibly a read error. The genes are TRBV4-3 and TRBJ2-7; a weak D match, TRBD2 (6 bases). The CDR3 spans 16 residues. The germline V gene encodes CDR1 LGHNA and CDR2 YSLEER. The CDR3 sequence is CASSEDSGGRSYEQYF. The CDR3 coding sequence is TGCGCCAGCAGCGAAGATAGCGGAGGTCGGTCCTACGAGCAGTACTTC.

With regard to this clone: Sequence at one end of the junction differs from germline and may be a read error. The chain combines TRBV7-9 with TRBJ2-2; 12 bases agree with TRBD2. Germline CDR1 reads SEHNR; CDR2 reads FQNEAQ (reference sequence). The CDR3 is 18 residues long. This chain's CDR3 is CARRGETSGRYNTGELFF. CDR3 coding DNA: TGTGCCCGCAGGGGGGAGACTAGCGGGAGATATAACACCGGGGAGCTGTTTTTT. Supplemented by reference TRBV7-9 and TRBJ2-2, the full variable domain reads DTGVSQNPRHKITKRGQNVTFRCDPISEHNRLYWYRQTLGQGPEFLTYFQNEAQLEKSRLLSDRFSAERPKGSFSTLEIQRTEQGDSAMYLCARRGETSGRYNTGELFFGEGSRLTVL.

The chain combines TRBV7-6 with TRBJ1-3; D perhaps matches TRBD1 (6 bases). CDR3 length equals 18 residues. The germline V gene encodes CDR1 SGHVS and CDR2 FNYEAQ. V lost 5 bases to trimming and J lost 2 bases, with 22 bases between them. The CDR3 reads CASSTPRQDLNAGNTIYF. The CDR3 bases are TGTGCCAGCAGCACCCCACGACAGGATTTAAATGCTGGAAACACCATATATTTT.